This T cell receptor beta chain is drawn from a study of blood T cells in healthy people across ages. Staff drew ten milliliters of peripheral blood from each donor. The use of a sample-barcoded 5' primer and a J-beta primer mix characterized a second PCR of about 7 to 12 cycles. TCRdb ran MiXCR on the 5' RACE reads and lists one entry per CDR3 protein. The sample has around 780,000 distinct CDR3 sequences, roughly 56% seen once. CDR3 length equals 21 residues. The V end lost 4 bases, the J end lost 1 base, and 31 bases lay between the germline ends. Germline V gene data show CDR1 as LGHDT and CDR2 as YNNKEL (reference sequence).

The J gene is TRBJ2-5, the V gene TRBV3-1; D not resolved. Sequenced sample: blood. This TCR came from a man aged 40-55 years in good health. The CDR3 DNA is TGTGCCAGCAGCCTCTTGACATTAGTTACAACAGCGCTTACCATCCAAGAGACCCAGTACTTC. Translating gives CASSLLTLVTTALTIQETQYF.